This T cell receptor beta chain was sequenced during a study of blood T cell repertoires in COVID-19. Study as a whole: COVID-19 samples, acute and convalescent, were from the United States, Italy and Spain. PBMCs, B-cell-depleted T cells, or T cells provided the cDNA or gDNA that made up the material.

This CDR3 is 14 amino acids long. Germline-derived CDR1 and CDR2 are SGHNT and YYREEE (reference sequence). V was pared by 0 bases and J by 6 bases, with 13 bases between. In the study's own analysis: From reference gene primer amplification, estimates of nucleated cell counts were derived. The data were produced by immunoSEQ multiplex PCR, yet TCRdb's version contains in-frame clones alone and is incomplete. V, J and clone size are those of that table, while D and trimming were read from the DNA. Of some 89,000 clones in the sample, roughly four fifths were seen once. Sequencing was performed on peripheral blood. The chain has TRBV5-4 and TRBJ2-7, with D possibly matching TRBD2 (5 bases). The receptor was derived from a woman of 80 years or more with acute or convalescent COVID-19. The CDR3 spells CASSLDSTMAEQYF. The CDR3 DNA reads TGTGCCAGCAGCTTGGATTCGACTATGGCCGAGCAGTACTTC. Full variable domain (rest looked up from reference TRBV5-4 and TRBJ2-7): ETGVTQSPTHLIKTRGQQVTLRCSSQSGHNTVSWYQQALGQGPQFIFQYYREEENGRGNFPPRFSGLQFPNYSSELNVNALELDDSALYLCASSLDSTMAEQYFGPGTRLTVT.